This TCR beta chain was identified during a study of shared clonotypes between healthy human individuals. For the study at large: Per donor, CD8 memory used one plate, CD8 naive used two, CD4 memory used three and CD4 naive used three.

Naive CD8 cells were CD45RO-negative, positively selected for CCR7, excluding terminally differentiated effector memory CD45RA+ cells. Study donors comprised healthy, HIV-negative adults devoid of recent acute infection or vaccination. To note about this clone: What it binds is not known.

General study results and limits: What rarefaction showed was incomplete sorted-subset sequencing despite large depth. Naive subsets generally exceeded memory subsets in estimated richness.

Assay used: immunoSEQ multiplex PCR; TCRdb lists only in-frame clones, some missing. The data contain millions of clones, roughly 91% of them seen just once; the ten biggest clones take up roughly 1.8%. Unmatched junction bases numbered 12, after V lost 3 bases and J lost 4 bases. Germline lookup yields CDR1 SQVTM and CDR2 ANQGSEA. The CDR3 totals 15 residues. V is TRBV29-1 and J is TRBJ2-7; 7 positions agree with TRBD2. The sequencing input was naive CD8+ T cells from PBMCs. This sequence originates from a man aged 18 to 29 in good health. Some clones in this sample may be carry-over from other donors' samples. This CDR3 reads CSVEGGAPERYEQYF. The CDR3 nucleotides read TGCAGCGTTGAGGGAGGGGCCCCCGAACGTTACGAGCAGTACTTC.